Below are 14 T cell receptor beta chains sequenced from a single sample in a study of CD8+CD57+ T cells in acquired aplastic anemia. CDR3 and TCR beta VDJ profiling relied on a genomic DNA template. TCRdb reanalysed the reads using MiXCR and keeps one entry per CDR3 protein. The repertoire holds around 430,000 distinct CDR3 sequences, with less than 35% as singletons. Selection for sequencing was limited to patients who had shown CD8+CD57+ cell expansion by flow cytometry. What was sequenced was sorted CD4+, CD8+, or CD8+CD57+ T cells (not recorded which) from PBMCs. The receptors come from a human donor with aplastic anemia.

The genes are TRBV19 and TRBJ2-7; no clear D. From germline, CDR1 is LNHDA and CDR2 SQIVND (reference sequence). V gave up 0 bases and J gave up 3 bases, with 12 bases separating them. CDR3 size: 15 residues. The CDR3 region is CASSIEGFNVYEQYF. DNA for the CDR3: TGTGCCAGTAGTATAGAGGGCTTCAATGTCTACGAGCAGTACTTC.

The rearrangement links TRBV5-1 to TRBJ2-5, with 7 bases identical to TRBD2. The CDR3 runs to 15 residues. V lost 1 base to trimming and J lost 0 bases; unmatched junction nucleotides: 3. Germline V lookup: CDR1 SGHRS, CDR2 YFSETQ. DNA for the CDR3: TGCGCCAGCAGCTTGCTGGGAGGGAACCAAGAGACCCAGTACTTC. Encoded protein: CASSLLGGNQETQYF.

This clonotype was observed a few times. The chain recombines TRBV19 with TRBJ2-7, with 8 bases lining up with TRBD1. The CDR3 has 13 residues. Germline V gene sequence: CDR1 LNHDA, CDR2 SQIVND (reference sequence). J lost 6 bases, V lost 9 bases, and 10 bases had no gene match. The CDR3 coding sequence is TGTGCCAGCAGCTTCGCAGGGGGCTTCGAGCAGTACTTC. It is translated as CASSFAGGFEQYF.

The chain uses TRBV19 and TRBJ2-3, with 13 bases that match TRBD2. The CDR3 has 19 amino acids. Germline CDR1 LNHDA, CDR2 SQIVND (reference sequence). J lost 3 bases, V lost 6 bases, and 15 bases had no gene match. CDR3 amino acids: CASSDQGLAGVGGTDTQYF. CDR3 in DNA: TGTGCCAGTAGCGACCAAGGACTAGCGGGAGTCGGGGGGACAGATACGCAGTATTTT.

The chain combines TRBV13 with TRBJ1-4; TRBD1 matches 8 bases. The CDR3 length is 14 residues. Germline V CDR1 and CDR2: PRHDT, FYEKMQ (reference sequence). Trimming removed 6 bases from V and 7 bases from J; junction bases left unmatched: 7. The DNA of the CDR3 is TGTGCCAGCAGACGTCAGGGGGCGGGTGAAAAACTGTTTTTT. Translation gives CASRRQGAGEKLFF.

This clonotype has a handful of counts. At one end the junction does not follow the germline gene, possibly because of a read error. The chain has TRBV20-1 and TRBJ2-3; D possibly uses TRBD1 or TRBD2 (6 bases each). This CDR3 is built from 15 residues. Germline CDR1 reads DFQATT; CDR2 reads SNEGSKA (reference sequence). The CDR3 is CSAGDRGRRADTQYF. The CDR3 DNA is TGCAGTGCTGGAGATCGGGGGCGGCGGGCAGATACGCAGTATTTT.

About this clonotype: One base away lies a much larger clone, so this may be a sequencing read error. The chain employs TRBV11-2 and TRBJ2-5; D perhaps matches TRBD2 (6 bases). The germline V and J ends were trimmed by 1 base and 10 bases, with 10 bases remaining between them. The CDR3 runs to 12 residues. Germline loops: CDR1 SGHAT, CDR2 FQNNGV. The CDR3 nucleotides are TGTGCCAGCAGCTTAGCCCCGGGGGACCAGTACTTC. This codes for CASSLAPGDQYF. The full variable domain, with the rest looked up from reference TRBV11-2 and TRBJ2-5, is EAGVAQSPRYKIIEKRQSVAFWCNPISGHATLYWYQQILGQGPKLLIQFQNNGVVDDSQLPKDRFSAERLKGVDSTLKIQPAKLEDSAVYLCASSLAPGDQYFGPGTRLLVL.

This clonotype was seen ten or more times. The chain joins TRBV20-1 to TRBJ2-3; 10 positions agree with TRBD2. The CDR3 covers 14 residues. V shed 3 bases and J 6 bases; nucleotides not matched to a gene: 6. The germline gives CDR1 DFQATT, CDR2 SNEGSKA (reference sequence). The CDR3 here is CSASSGGAYDTQYF. DNA for the CDR3: TGCAGTGCTAGCAGCGGGGGGGCTTACGATACGCAGTATTTT.

V is TRBV28 and J is TRBJ2-7; TRBD1 matches 7 bases. Germline V gives CDR1 MDHEN, CDR2 SYDVKM. V dropped 8 bases and J dropped 7; count of bases not matched to a gene: 14. This CDR3 region has 14 residues. Written as DNA, the CDR3 is TGTGCCAGCCGCAGACAGGGCACTTTGGGAGAGCAGTACTTC. Its protein is CASRRQGTLGEQYF.

The chain combines TRBV20-1 with TRBJ1-3, with unresolved D. V was cut by 5 bases and J by 0 bases, with 11 bases left in between. CDR3 length equals 14 residues. In germline, CDR1 is DFQATT, CDR2 SNEGSKA (reference sequence). As DNA, the CDR3 is TGCAGTGCTCCCGACGGGGACTCTGGAAACACCATATATTTT. Its protein product is CSAPDGDSGNTIYF.

This clonotype showed up just a few times. This chain connects TRBV5-4 to TRBJ2-7; 8 nucleotides agree with TRBD1. Germline trimming cut 2 bases from V and 1 base from J; bases unmatched to any gene: 5. This CDR3 spans 15 amino acids. The germline V gene has CDR1 SGHNT and CDR2 YYREEE (reference sequence). CDR3: CASSFPTGASYEQYF. Written as DNA, the CDR3 is TGTGCCAGCAGCTTTCCGACAGGGGCTTCCTACGAGCAGTACTTC.

This clonotype was counted many times. The V call is TRBV6-1, the J call TRBJ2-5, with 7 bases aligning to TRBD1. V dropped 6 bases and J dropped 7; count of bases not matched to a gene: 8. The CDR3 has 13 residues. CDR1 is MNHNS, CDR2 SASEGT, per germline. The CDR3 DNA reads as TGTGCCAGCAGCACAAGGGGGCTAGGGACCCAGTACTTC. Translation gives CASSTRGLGTQYF.

V is TRBV19 and J is TRBJ2-3; maybe TRBD1 (6 bases). V lost 0 bases and J lost 6, with 10 bases in between. Germline V lookup: CDR1 LNHDA, CDR2 SQIVND (reference sequence). The length of the CDR3 is 14 residues. The CDR3 coding sequence is TGTGCCAGTAGTATAGACGCAGGGGCGGATACGCAGTATTTT. This sequence encodes CASSIDAGADTQYF.

The sample holds one count of this clonotype. The V and J genes are TRBV29-1 and TRBJ1-2; 9 nucleotides line up with TRBD1. The J segment lost 0 bases and the V segment lost 4 bases, leaving 3 bases of the junction unmatched. This CDR3 has 14 amino acids. Germline V gene sequence: CDR1 SQVTM, CDR2 ANQGSEA. CDR3 DNA sequence: TGCAGCGTTGGGACAGGGGTAACTAACTATGGCTACACCTTC. It codes for CSVGTGVTNYGYTF.